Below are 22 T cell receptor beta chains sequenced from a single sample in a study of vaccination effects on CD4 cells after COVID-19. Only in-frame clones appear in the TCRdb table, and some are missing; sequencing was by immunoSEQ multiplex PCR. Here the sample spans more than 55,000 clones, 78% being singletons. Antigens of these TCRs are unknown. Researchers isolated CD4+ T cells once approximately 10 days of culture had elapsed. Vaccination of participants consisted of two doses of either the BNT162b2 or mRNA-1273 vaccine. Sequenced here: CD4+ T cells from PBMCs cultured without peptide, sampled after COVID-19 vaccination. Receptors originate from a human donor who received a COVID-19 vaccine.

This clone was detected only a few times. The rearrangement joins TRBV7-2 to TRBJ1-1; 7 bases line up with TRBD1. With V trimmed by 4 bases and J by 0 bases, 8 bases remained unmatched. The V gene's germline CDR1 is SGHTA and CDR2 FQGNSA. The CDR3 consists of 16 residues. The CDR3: CASSSTGFGVNTEAFF. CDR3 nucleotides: TGTGCCAGCAGCTCGACAGGGTTCGGGGTGAACACTGAAGCTTTCTTT.

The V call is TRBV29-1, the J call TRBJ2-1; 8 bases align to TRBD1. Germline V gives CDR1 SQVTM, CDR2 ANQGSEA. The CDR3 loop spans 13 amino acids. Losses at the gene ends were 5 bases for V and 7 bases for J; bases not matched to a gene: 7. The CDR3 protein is CSVNWTGRNEQFF. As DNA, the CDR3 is TGCAGCGTTAACTGGACAGGGCGGAATGAGCAGTTCTTC.

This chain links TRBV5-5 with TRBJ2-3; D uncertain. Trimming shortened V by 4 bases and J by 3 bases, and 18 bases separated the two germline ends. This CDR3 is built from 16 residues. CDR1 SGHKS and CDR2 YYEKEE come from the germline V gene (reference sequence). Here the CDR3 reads CASSLSVGLQTDTQYF. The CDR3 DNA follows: TGTGCCAGCAGCCTAAGCGTAGGGCTACAGACAGATACGCAGTATTTT.

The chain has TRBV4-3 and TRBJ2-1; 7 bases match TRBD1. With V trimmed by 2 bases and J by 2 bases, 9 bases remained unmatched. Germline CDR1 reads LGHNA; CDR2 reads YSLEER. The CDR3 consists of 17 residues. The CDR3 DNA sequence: TGCGCCAGCAGCCAATATTTTACAGGGGCCACCTACAATGAGCAGTTCTTC. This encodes CASSQYFTGATYNEQFF.

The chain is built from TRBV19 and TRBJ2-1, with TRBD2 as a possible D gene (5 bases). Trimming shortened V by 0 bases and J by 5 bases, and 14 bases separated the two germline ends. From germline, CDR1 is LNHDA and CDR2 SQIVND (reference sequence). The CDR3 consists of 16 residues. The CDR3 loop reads CASSIDRGGGHNEQFF. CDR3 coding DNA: TGTGCCAGTAGTATAGATCGGGGTGGCGGGCACAATGAGCAGTTCTTC. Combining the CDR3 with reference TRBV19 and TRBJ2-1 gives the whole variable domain DGGITQSPKYLFRKEGQNVTLSCEQNLNHDAMYWYRQDPGQGLRLIYYSQIVNDFQKGDIAEGYSVSREKKESFPLTVTSAQKNPTAFYLCASSIDRGGGHNEQFFGPGTRLTVL.

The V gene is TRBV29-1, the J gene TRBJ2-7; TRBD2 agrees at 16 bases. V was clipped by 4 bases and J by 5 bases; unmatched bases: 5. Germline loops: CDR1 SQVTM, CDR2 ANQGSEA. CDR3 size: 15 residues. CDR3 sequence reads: CSVAGTSGRADEQYF. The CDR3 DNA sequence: TGCAGCGTTGCCGGGACTAGCGGGAGGGCCGACGAGCAGTACTTC.

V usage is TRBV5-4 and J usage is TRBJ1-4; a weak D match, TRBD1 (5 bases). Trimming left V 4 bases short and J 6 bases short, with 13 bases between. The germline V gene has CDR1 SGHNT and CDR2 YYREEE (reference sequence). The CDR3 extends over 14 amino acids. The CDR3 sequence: CASSRQGGDEKLFF. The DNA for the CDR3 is TGTGCCAGCAGCCGTCAGGGCGGGGATGAAAAACTGTTTTTT.

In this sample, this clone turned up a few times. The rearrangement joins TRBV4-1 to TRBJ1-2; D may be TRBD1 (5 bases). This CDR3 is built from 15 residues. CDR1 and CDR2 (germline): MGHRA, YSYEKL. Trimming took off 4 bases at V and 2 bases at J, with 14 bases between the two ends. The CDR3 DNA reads TGCGCCAGCAGCCTACGGGGGACGGACAACTATGGCTACACCTTC. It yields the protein CASSLRGTDNYGYTF.

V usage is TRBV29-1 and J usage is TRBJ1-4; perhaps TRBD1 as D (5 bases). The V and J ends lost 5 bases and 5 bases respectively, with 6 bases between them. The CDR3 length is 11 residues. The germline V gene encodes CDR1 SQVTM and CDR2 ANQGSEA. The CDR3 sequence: CSVKGNEKLFF. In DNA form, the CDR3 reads TGCAGCGTTAAGGGGAATGAAAAACTGTTTTTT. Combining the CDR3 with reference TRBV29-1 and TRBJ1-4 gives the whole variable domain SAVISQKPSRDICQRGTSLTIQCQVDSQVTMMFWYRQQPGQSLTLIATANQGSEATYESGFVIDKFPISRPNLTFSTLTVSNMSPEDSSIYLCSVKGNEKLFFGSGTQLSVL.

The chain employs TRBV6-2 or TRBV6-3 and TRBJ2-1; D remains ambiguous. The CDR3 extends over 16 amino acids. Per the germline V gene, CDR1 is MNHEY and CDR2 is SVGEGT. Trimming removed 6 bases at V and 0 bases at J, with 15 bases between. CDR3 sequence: CASSQTIRSSYNEQFF. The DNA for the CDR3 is TGTGCCAGCAGCCAGACGATTCGAAGCTCCTACAATGAGCAGTTCTTC.

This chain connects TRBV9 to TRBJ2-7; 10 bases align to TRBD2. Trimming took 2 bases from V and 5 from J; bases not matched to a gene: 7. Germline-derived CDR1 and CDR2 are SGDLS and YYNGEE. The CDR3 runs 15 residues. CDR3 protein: CASSVRWLAGDEQYF. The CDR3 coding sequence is TGTGCCAGCAGCGTTCGGTGGCTAGCGGGAGACGAGCAGTACTTC. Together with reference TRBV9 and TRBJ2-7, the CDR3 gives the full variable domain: DSGVTQTPKHLITATGQRVTLRCSPRSGDLSVYWYQQSLDQGLQFLIQYYNGEERAKGNILERFSAQQFPDLHSELNLSSLELGDSALYFCASSVRWLAGDEQYFGPGTRLTVT.

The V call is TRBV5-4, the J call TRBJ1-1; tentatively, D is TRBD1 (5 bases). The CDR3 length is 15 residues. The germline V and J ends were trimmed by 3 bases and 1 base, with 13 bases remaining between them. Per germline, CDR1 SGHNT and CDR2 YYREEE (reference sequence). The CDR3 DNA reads TGTGCCAGCAGCTCACCGGGACGGGGGAACACTGAAGCTTTCTTT. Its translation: CASSSPGRGNTEAFF.

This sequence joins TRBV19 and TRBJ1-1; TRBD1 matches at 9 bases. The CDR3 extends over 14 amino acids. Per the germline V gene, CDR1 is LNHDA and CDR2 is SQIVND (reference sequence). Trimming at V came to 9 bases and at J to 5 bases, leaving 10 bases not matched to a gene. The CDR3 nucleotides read TGTGCCAGCCATACTACAGGGGGCGTTACTGAAGCTTTCTTT. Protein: CASHTTGGVTEAFF.

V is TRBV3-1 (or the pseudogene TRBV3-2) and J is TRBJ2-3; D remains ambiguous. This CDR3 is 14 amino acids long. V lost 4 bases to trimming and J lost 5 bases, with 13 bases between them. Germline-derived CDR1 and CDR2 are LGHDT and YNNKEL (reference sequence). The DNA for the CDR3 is TGTGCCAGCAGCCCCCGAACCATAAAAGATACGCAGTATTTT. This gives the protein CASSPRTIKDTQYF.

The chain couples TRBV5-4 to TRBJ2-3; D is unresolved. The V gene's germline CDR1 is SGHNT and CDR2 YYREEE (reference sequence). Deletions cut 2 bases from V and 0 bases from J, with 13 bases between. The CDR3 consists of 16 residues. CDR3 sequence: CASSLGVIPSTDTQYF. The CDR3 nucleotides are TGTGCCAGCAGCTTAGGAGTCATTCCTAGCACAGATACGCAGTATTTT.

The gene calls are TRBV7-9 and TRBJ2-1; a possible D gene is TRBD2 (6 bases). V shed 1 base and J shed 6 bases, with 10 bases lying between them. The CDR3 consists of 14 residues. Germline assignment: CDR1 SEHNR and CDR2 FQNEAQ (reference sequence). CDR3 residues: CASSLGLDPNEQFF. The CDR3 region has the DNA TGTGCCAGCAGCTTAGGACTAGACCCCAATGAGCAGTTCTTC. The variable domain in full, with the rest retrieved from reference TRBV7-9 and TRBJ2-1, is DTGVSQNPRHKITKRGQNVTFRCDPISEHNRLYWYRQTLGQGPEFLTYFQNEAQLEKSRLLSDRFSAERPKGSFSTLEIQRTEQGDSAMYLCASSLGLDPNEQFFGPGTRLTVL.

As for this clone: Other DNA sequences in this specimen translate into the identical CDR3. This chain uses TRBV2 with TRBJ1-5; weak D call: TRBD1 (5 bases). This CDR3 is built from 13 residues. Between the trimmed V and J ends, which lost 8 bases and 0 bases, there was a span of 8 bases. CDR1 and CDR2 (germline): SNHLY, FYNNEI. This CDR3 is CASGTVSNQPQHF. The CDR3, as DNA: TGTGCCAGCGGGACTGTTAGCAATCAGCCCCAGCATTTT.

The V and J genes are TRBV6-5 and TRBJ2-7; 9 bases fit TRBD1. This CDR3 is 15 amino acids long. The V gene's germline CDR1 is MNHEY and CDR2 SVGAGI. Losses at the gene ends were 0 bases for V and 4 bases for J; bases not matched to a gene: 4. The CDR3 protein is CASSYSGTGLYEQYF. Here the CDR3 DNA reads TGTGCCAGCAGTTACTCAGGGACAGGGCTGTACGAGCAGTACTTC.

CDR3 sequence (DNA): TGTGCCAGCAGTCGCCCGACAGGGGCCTCAAATCAGCCCCAGCATTTT. Amino acid sequence: CASSRPTGASNQPQHF. The V call is TRBV6-2 or TRBV6-3, the J call TRBJ1-5; 8 nucleotides align to TRBD1. The CDR3 extends over 16 amino acids. Germline V gives CDR1 MNHEY, CDR2 SVGEGT. Trimming at V came to 5 bases and at J to 4 bases, leaving 10 bases not matched to a gene.

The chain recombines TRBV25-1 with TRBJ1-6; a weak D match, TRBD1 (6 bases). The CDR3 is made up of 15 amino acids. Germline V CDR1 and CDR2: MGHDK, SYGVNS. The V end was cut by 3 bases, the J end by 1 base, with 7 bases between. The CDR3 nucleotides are TGTGCCAGCAGTGAGGGGGCGTCCTATAATTCACCCCTCCACTTT. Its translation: CASSEGASYNSPLHF. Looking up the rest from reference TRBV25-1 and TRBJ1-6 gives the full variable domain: EADIYQTPRYLVIGTGKKITLECSQTMGHDKMYWYQQDPGMELHLIHYSYGVNSTEKGDLSSESTVSRIRTEHFPLTLESARPSHTSQYLCASSEGASYNSPLHFGNGTRLTVT.

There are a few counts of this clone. The CDR3 DNA sequence: TGCGCCAGCAGCCCGGGGGCCCCAGGGGCGAACACTGAAGCTTTCTTT. Its protein is CASSPGAPGANTEAFF. This chain connects TRBV5-1 to TRBJ1-1, with D perhaps TRBD1 (6 bases). The CDR3 loop spans 16 amino acids. V lost 4 bases and J 1 base, leaving 17 bases between the germline ends. Germline V gene lookup returns CDR1 SGHRS and CDR2 YFSETQ. The full variable domain, with the rest looked up from reference TRBV5-1 and TRBJ1-1, is KAGVTQTPRYLIKTRGQQVTLSCSPISGHRSVSWYQQTPGQGLQFLFEYFSETQRNKGNFPGRFSGRQFSNSRSEMNVSTLELGDSALYLCASSPGAPGANTEAFFGQGTRLTVV.

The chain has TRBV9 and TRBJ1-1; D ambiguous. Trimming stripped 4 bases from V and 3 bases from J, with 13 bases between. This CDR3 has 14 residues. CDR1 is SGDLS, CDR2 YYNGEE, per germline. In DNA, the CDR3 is TGTGCCAGCAGCCCTAGACACCAGTACACTGAAGCTTTCTTT. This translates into CASSPRHQYTEAFF.